This T cell receptor beta chain stems from a study of control samples from healthy donors and cancer patients (dated by TCRdb to 2019 to 2021). Trimming removed 6 bases from V and 4 bases from J, leaving 15 bases between the germline ends. The CDR3 goes from the cysteine to the phenylalanine over 15 residues. This entry keeps only the CDR3 DNA: 45 bases, framed from base 1. As encoded in the germline V gene, CDR1 is MDHEN while CDR2 is SYDVKM. Concerning this clone: Its antigen is currently not known. No base-level quality is on record; no much larger clone is a single base apart.

Receptors were amplified or captured by the immunoSEQ multiplex PCR assay. TCRdb limited this immuneACCESS table to in-frame rearrangements with V and J called. A share of clones is missing; checked studies link under half to unresolved V genes, and the rest is unexplained. Here the sample has over 80,000 clones; around four fifths occur a single time. Approximately 20% of the sample is taken by the ten largest. Sequencing was carried out using blood. The sequence was collected from a man aged 25 to 40 in good health. The chain couples TRBV28 to TRBJ2-2; the D gene is tentatively TRBD1 or TRBD2, each matching 5 bases. The DNA reads TGTGCCAGCAGCCCCCTCGGGGCTGGCACCGGGGAGCTGTTTTTT. Translated, this is CASSPLGAGTGELFF.